Sequencing of this T cell receptor beta chain was carried out in a study of blood T cell repertoires in COVID-19. Study in general: COVID-19 samples collected from the United States, Italy and Spain covered acute and convalescent phases. Sources were T cells, B-cell-depleted T cells, or PBMCs; the material itself was cDNA or gDNA.

The CDR3 sequence is 15 residues long. V was trimmed by 3 bases and J by 0 bases, leaving 11 bases between them. Germline assignment: CDR1 MNHNY and CDR2 SVGAGI (reference sequence). Under the authors' procedure: Reference gene primer amplification gave estimated nucleated cell counts. TCRdb's table, derived via immunoSEQ multiplex PCR, lists solely in-frame clones and lacks some. Clone size and V and J calls were adopted from that table, with D and trimming inferred from the DNA. The sample has 150,000 to 200,000 clones, around four fifths seen once. Seattle patient enrollment occurred during active infection, with longitudinal follow-up thereafter.

The material sequenced was peripheral blood. The chain uses TRBV6-6 and TRBJ1-2; D is unclear. This receptor was taken from a woman in her 70s with COVID-19, enrolled during active disease. Here the CDR3 reads CASSYSLVANYGYTF. CDR3 DNA: TGTGCCAGCAGTTATAGTTTAGTCGCTAACTATGGCTACACCTTC.